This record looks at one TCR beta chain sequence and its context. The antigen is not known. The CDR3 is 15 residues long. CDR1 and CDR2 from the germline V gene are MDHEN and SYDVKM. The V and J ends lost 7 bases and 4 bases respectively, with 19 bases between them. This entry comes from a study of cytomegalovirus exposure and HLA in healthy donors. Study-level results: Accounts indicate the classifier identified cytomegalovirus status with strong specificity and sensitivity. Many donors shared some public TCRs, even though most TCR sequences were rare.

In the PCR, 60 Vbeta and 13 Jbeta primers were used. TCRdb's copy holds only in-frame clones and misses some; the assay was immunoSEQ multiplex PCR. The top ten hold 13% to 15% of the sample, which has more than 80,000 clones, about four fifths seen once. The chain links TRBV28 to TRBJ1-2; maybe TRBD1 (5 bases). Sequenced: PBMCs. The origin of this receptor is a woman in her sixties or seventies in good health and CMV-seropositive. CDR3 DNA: TGTGCCAGCACTCTGCCCCGCAGGGCTCGCTATGGCTACACCTTC. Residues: CASTLPRRARYGYTF.